This T cell receptor beta chain was found in a study of response to subunit inactivated influenza vaccine. TCRdb reprocessed the RT-PCR reads via MiXCR and lists one record per CDR3 protein. The sample holds 450,000 to 600,000 distinct CDR3 sequences, 6.5% to 8% seen once. A remark on this clonotype: Its antigen is currently unknown.

The V gene lost 7 bases and the J gene lost 5 bases, with 10 bases spanning the gap. This CDR3 region has 12 residues. Germline V gene lookup returns CDR1 WSHSY and CDR2 SAAADI. General study findings and limits: With each seasonal influenza vaccination, the authors suggested, few new T cells are recruited.

The gene calls are TRBV10-2 and TRBJ2-3; unclear D gene. This sequence originates from a man between 50 and 69 years old who received an inactivated influenza vaccine. The sample was PBMCs from blood, taken 23 to 25 months after vaccination. CDR3 DNA: TGCGCCAGCATGTGGGGTGAAGATACGCAGTATTTT. Translated, it gives CASMWGEDTQYF.